The clone carrying this T cell receptor beta chain was detected only once. These data belong to a study of shared clonotypes between healthy human individuals. The length of the CDR3 is 16 residues. The J segment lost 2 bases and the V segment lost 3 bases, leaving 6 bases of the junction unmatched. Germline V gene sequence: CDR1 SGHRS, CDR2 YFSETQ. The deep-level immunoSEQ assay was used. Using immunoSEQ multiplex PCR, the repertoire was profiled, and TCRdb retains in-frame clones only, with some absent. The sample holds about 980,000 clones, 70% to 85% seen once. Investigators divided CD4+ cells into CD45RA+ naive and CD45RA-negative memory subsets.

V usage is TRBV5-1 and J usage is TRBJ2-3, with 10 bases identical to TRBD2. Material for sequencing was memory CD4+ T cells sorted from blood. The subset: CD45RA-negative fraction. The clonotype was recovered from a young man in good health. CDR3 DNA sequence: TGCGCCAGCAGCTCCTTAGCGGGGGGCAACACAGATACGCAGTATTTT. Protein product: CASSSLAGGNTDTQYF. Drawing the rest from reference TRBV5-1 and TRBJ2-3, the complete variable domain is KAGVTQTPRYLIKTRGQQVTLSCSPISGHRSVSWYQQTPGQGLQFLFEYFSETQRNKGNFPGRFSGRQFSNSRSEMNVSTLELGDSALYLCASSSLAGGNTDTQYFGPGTRLTVL.